This T cell receptor (beta chain) was captured by sequencing in a study of blood T cell repertoires in COVID-19. The sample holds one count of this clone. Authors' data handling: Reference gene primer amplification yielded estimated nucleated cell counts. Using immunoSEQ multiplex PCR, the repertoire was profiled, and TCRdb retains in-frame clones only, with some absent. The D gene and trimming were derived from the DNA, and the V and J assignments and clone size from that table. Altogether roughly 230,000 clones are present, approximately 85% being singletons, with the ten largest covering more than 4.5%. The CDR3 is 15 amino acids. Looked up from germline, CDR1 is MNHEY and CDR2 is SVGAGI. V dropped 4 bases and J dropped 5; count of bases not matched to a gene: 5.

The receptor was derived from a man in his fifties or sixties with COVID-19, enrolled during active disease. The sample comprised peripheral blood. The chain recombines TRBV6-5 with TRBJ2-7; 13 bases align to TRBD2. The CDR3 spells CASSWTSGGSDEQYF. CDR3 nucleotide sequence: TGTGCCAGCAGTTGGACTAGCGGGGGCTCGGACGAGCAGTACTTC.